This record covers a single TCR beta chain. Which antigen it targets is not known. No much larger clonotype is one base removed from it; base qualities were not supplied. The data originate from a study of CD8+ T cells in alopecia areata listed by TCRdb under 2018. Study-wide context: To study T cell clonal expansion in alopecia areata, the researchers applied high-throughput TCRbeta sequencing to both the C3H/HeJ mouse model and human patients. Scalp clonality was compared across normal scalp (n=4), patchy alopecia areata scalp (n=8), and alopecia totalis/universalis scalp (n=8). Amplification of TCRbeta CDR3 regions was done by immunoSEQ multiplex PCR using 35 Vbeta forward primers and 13 Jbeta reverse primers. Scalp tissue and sorted CD4+ and CD8+ peripheral blood T cells from patchy and totalis/universalis alopecia areata patients and from healthy controls were covered by human TCRbeta sequencing. RNA was extracted with the PAXgene miRNA kit for fixed scalp, the miRNeasy kit for PBMCs, and the RNeasy kit for mouse skin.

General study outcomes and caveats: Higher clonality and more expanded CD8+ clones were observed in lesional scalp than in normal scalp, particularly in alopecia totalis/universalis, a finding suggestive of antigenic drive. Shared TCR sequences between patients were less evident than in mice, which may be partly attributable to HLA diversity in the patient population. Resident alphabeta T cells in normal human skin are also sequenced, complicating scalp TCR repertoire analysis, unlike mouse skin dominated by gammadelta T cells.

The library relied on the immunoSEQ multiplex PCR assay. For TCR sequencing, RNA was extracted from every sample and reverse transcribed into cDNA to serve as template. First-strand cDNA was synthesized with SuperScript III using a 2:1 mix of oligo-dT and random hexamers. Amplification bias was assessed with a synthetic immune receptor repertoire, and residual bias was removed computationally. The original methods were these. Raw reads were preprocessed for error removal, and CDR3 was defined according to IMGT conventions as running from the conserved cysteine to phenylalanine. Clonality was computed by normalizing Shannon entropy by log2 of the number of productive unique TCRs and subtracting the result from 1. CD4 or CD8 identity of scalp clones was inferred by cross-referencing scalp TCRbeta sequences with sorted blood CD4 and CD8 repertoires. As stored in TCRdb, this immuneACCESS dataset retains in-frame rearrangements with V and J assigned. A fraction of the clones does not appear; measured against another copy, unresolved V genes explain less than half of the discrepancy, and the remainder lacks a known reason. V and J calls and clone size come straight from that table; D and trimming were deduced from the DNA. The sample table lists about 200,000 clones, more than 55% of them with a count of one. The ten largest clones represent roughly 5% of the sample.

The CDR3 runs 14 amino acids, cysteine and phenylalanine included. Only the CDR3 part of the read is kept: 42 bases, read in frame from the first base. V and J are truncated by 0 bases and 3 bases respectively, leaving an intervening sequence of 8 bases. The germline V gene (reference sequence) specifies MNHEY as CDR1 and SMNVEV as CDR2. PBMCs were separated by density centrifugation and stained for CD3, CD4 and CD8, after which CD4+ and CD8+ T cells were sorted on a FACSAria. Scalp biopsies and blood samples were provided by unaffected controls. The sample taken for sequencing was CD8+ T cells sorted from blood. The V gene is TRBV27 and the J gene is TRBJ1-2, with the D gene too uncertain to name. The clonotype was recovered from a human donor in good health. The DNA sequence is given as TGTGCCAGCAGTTTATCTTGGGCGGACTATGGCTACACCTTC. This codes for CASSLSWADYGYTF.